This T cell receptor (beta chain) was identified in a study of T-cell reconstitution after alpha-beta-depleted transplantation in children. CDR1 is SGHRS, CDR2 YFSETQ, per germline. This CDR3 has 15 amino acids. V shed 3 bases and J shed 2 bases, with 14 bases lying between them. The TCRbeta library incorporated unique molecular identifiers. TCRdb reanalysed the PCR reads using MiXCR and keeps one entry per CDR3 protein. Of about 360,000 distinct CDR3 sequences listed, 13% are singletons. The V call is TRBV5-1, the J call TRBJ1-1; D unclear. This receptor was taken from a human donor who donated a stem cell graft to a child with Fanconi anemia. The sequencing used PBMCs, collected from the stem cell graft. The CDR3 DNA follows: TGCGCCAGCAGCTCCGGCACCACCCCTAACACTGAAGCTTTCTTT. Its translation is CASSSGTTPNTEAFF.